A selection of T cell receptor beta chains follows, all from one sample in a study of blood T cell repertoires in COVID-19. Assay: immunoSEQ multiplex PCR; the TCRdb copy retains only in-frame clones and omits some. Counted here are around 40,000 clones, around nine tenths occurring once; the ten biggest clones make up under 25%. Source material: peripheral blood. The receptor set was obtained from a man aged 45 to 65 with active COVID-19. CDR3s include the opening cysteine and the closing phenylalanine or tryptophan. Fields, in order: J gene, V gene, D gene, clone size, CDR3 DNA, CDR3 protein. The D gene is left open where the match is weak. Clone size is given for some rows only: seen once, a few or many times, or a class if the clone is expanded.

J gene: TRBJ2-2
V gene: TRBV27
D gene: .
clone size: .
CDR3 DNA: TGTGCCAGCAGTTTGGGGGGGGCCGACACCGGGGAGCTGTTTTTT
CDR3 protein: CASSLGGADTGELFF

J gene: TRBJ1-3
V gene: TRBV10-3
D gene: .
clone size: .
CDR3 DNA: TGTGCCACGCGACTGGACAGCTTCTCTGGAAACACCATATATTTT
CDR3 protein: CATRLDSFSGNTIYF

J gene: TRBJ1-5
V gene: TRBV4-2
D gene: TRBD1
clone size: .
CDR3 DNA: TGTGCCAGCAGCCAAGAAGCCGGGACAGGGGGAACTCAGCCCCAGCATTTT
CDR3 protein: CASSQEAGTGGTQPQHF

J gene: TRBJ1-6
V gene: TRBV6-5
D gene: TRBD1
clone size: .
CDR3 DNA: TGTGCCAGCAGTTATTTGACAGGGATGTCACCCCTCCACTTT
CDR3 protein: CASSYLTGMSPLHF

J gene: TRBJ2-3
V gene: TRBV11-3
D gene: TRBD1
clone size: .
CDR3 DNA: TGTGCCAGCAGTAGAAGGACAGGGCCAGATACGCAGTATTTT
CDR3 protein: CASSRRTGPDTQYF

J gene: TRBJ2-3
V gene: TRBV9
D gene: TRBD2
clone size: .
CDR3 DNA: TGTGCCAGCAGCGGACTAGCTGGAGGGAGAGACACAGATACGCAGTATTTT
CDR3 protein: CASSGLAGGRDTDTQYF

J gene: TRBJ2-7
V gene: TRBV5-4
D gene: TRBD2
clone size: .
CDR3 DNA: TGTGCCAGCAGCTCTGGACTAGCGGGAGGTAGTTACGAGCAGTACTTC
CDR3 protein: CASSSGLAGGSYEQYF

J gene: TRBJ2-3
V gene: TRBV5-6
D gene: .
clone size: .
CDR3 DNA: TGTGCCAGCAGCACCCTGGGGCGGTCCACAGATACGCAGTATTTT
CDR3 protein: CASSTLGRSTDTQYF

J gene: TRBJ2-3
V gene: TRBV6-6
D gene: .
clone size: once
CDR3 DNA: TGTGCCAGCAGGAATACCAGGGGCCATACGCAGTATTTT
CDR3 protein: CASRNTRGHTQYF

J gene: TRBJ2-5
V gene: TRBV5-1
D gene: .
clone size: .
CDR3 DNA: TGCGCCAGCAGCTTGGGGTACACCACCTGGTCAGAGACCCAGTACTTC
CDR3 protein: CASSLGYTTWSETQYF

J gene: TRBJ2-7
V gene: TRBV19
D gene: TRBD2
clone size: .
CDR3 DNA: TGTGCCAGTGGAGGGACTAGCGGGATCTACGAGCAGTACTTC
CDR3 protein: CASGGTSGIYEQYF

J gene: TRBJ2-7
V gene: TRBV13
D gene: .
clone size: .
CDR3 DNA: TGTGCCAGCAGCGCAAGGACTGGAGCCTACGAGCAGTACTTC
CDR3 protein: CASSARTGAYEQYF

J gene: TRBJ1-3
V gene: TRBV5-1
D gene: .
clone size: .
CDR3 DNA: TGCGCCAGCAGCTTGGAAAAAATGGGACCGGGGGGCGGAAACACCATATATTTT
CDR3 protein: CASSLEKMGPGGGNTIYF

J gene: TRBJ1-1
V gene: TRBV6-2/TRBV6-3
D gene: TRBD1
clone size: .
CDR3 DNA: TGTGCCAGCAGTTACCAAGGGGACAGGCCGCGGGCTTTCTTT
CDR3 protein: CASSYQGDRPRAFF

J gene: TRBJ2-7
V gene: TRBV7-2
D gene: .
clone size: .
CDR3 DNA: TGTGCCAGCAGCTTAGAACACAACTACGAGCAGTACTTC
CDR3 protein: CASSLEHNYEQYF

J gene: TRBJ2-7
V gene: TRBV6-6
D gene: TRBD1
clone size: .
CDR3 DNA: TGTGCCAGCACGCCACAGGGGGCAGGCGAGCAGTACTTC
CDR3 protein: CASTPQGAGEQYF

J gene: TRBJ2-3
V gene: TRBV7-3
D gene: .
clone size: .
CDR3 DNA: TGTGCCAGCAGCTCCCCCGGGAGCACAGATACGCAGTATTTT
CDR3 protein: CASSSPGSTDTQYF

J gene: TRBJ2-5
V gene: TRBV19
D gene: TRBD2
clone size: .
CDR3 DNA: TGTGCCAGTAGTATGCCGGGACTAGTTCTTCAAGAGACCCAGTACTTC
CDR3 protein: CASSMPGLVLQETQYF

J gene: TRBJ1-2
V gene: TRBV6-1
D gene: .
clone size: .
CDR3 DNA: TGTGCCAGCAGTGAAGGCGGCAGTGCCTATGGCTACACCTTC
CDR3 protein: CASSEGGSAYGYTF

J gene: TRBJ2-4
V gene: TRBV4-1
D gene: .
clone size: .
CDR3 DNA: TGCGCCAGCAGCCAACTCCTCCGGGACAAAAGAAACATTCAGTACTTC
CDR3 protein: CASSQLLRDKRNIQYF

J gene: TRBJ1-2
V gene: TRBV12-3/TRBV12-4
D gene: .
clone size: .
CDR3 DNA: TGTGCCAGCAGTTTGAGAGGGGGCTATGGCTACACCTTC
CDR3 protein: CASSLRGGYGYTF

J gene: TRBJ2-7
V gene: TRBV18
D gene: .
clone size: .
CDR3 DNA: TGTGCCAGCTCACCCGCCGAAAGAACAAAGTACGAGCAGTACTTC
CDR3 protein: CASSPAERTKYEQYF

J gene: TRBJ2-3
V gene: TRBV18
D gene: .
clone size: .
CDR3 DNA: TGTGCCAGCTCCCAGGGCCCAGATACGCAGTATTTT
CDR3 protein: CASSQGPDTQYF

J gene: TRBJ2-7
V gene: TRBV11-2
D gene: TRBD1
clone size: .
CDR3 DNA: TGTGCCAGCAGCTTAGATGGGGACAGGGGTGGGTACGAGCAGTACTTC
CDR3 protein: CASSLDGDRGGYEQYF

J gene: TRBJ1-1
V gene: TRBV29-1
D gene: TRBD1
clone size: .
CDR3 DNA: TGCAGCGTTGAAGATAGGACAGGGAACACTGAAGCTTTCTTT
CDR3 protein: CSVEDRTGNTEAFF

J gene: TRBJ2-2
V gene: TRBV24-1
D gene: TRBD1
clone size: .
CDR3 DNA: TGTGCCACCAGTGACCGACAGGGAAGGAACACCGGGGAGCTGTTTTTT
CDR3 protein: CATSDRQGRNTGELFF

J gene: TRBJ1-5
V gene: TRBV24-1
D gene: TRBD1
clone size: .
CDR3 DNA: TGTGCCACCAGTGAACCAGGTGGGGACAGCGGTAATAGCAATCAGCCCCAGCATTTT
CDR3 protein: CATSEPGGDSGNSNQPQHF

J gene: TRBJ2-5
V gene: TRBV5-1
D gene: TRBD1
clone size: .
CDR3 DNA: TGCGCCAGCAGCCCGGGACAGGGAGAACAAGAGACCCAGTACTTC
CDR3 protein: CASSPGQGEQETQYF

J gene: TRBJ2-1
V gene: TRBV29-1
D gene: .
clone size: once
CDR3 DNA: TGCAGCGTTGAAGGGCGCCAGCGGGTTGACAATGAGCAGTTCTTC
CDR3 protein: CSVEGRQRVDNEQFF

J gene: TRBJ2-1
V gene: TRBV5-1
D gene: TRBD1
clone size: .
CDR3 DNA: TGCGCCAGCAGCCAGAATACCGGGACAGGGAACAATGAGCAGTTCTTC
CDR3 protein: CASSQNTGTGNNEQFF

J gene: TRBJ2-3
V gene: TRBV3-1/TRBV3-2
D gene: .
clone size: once
CDR3 DNA: TGTGCCAGCAGCCGGCGCGGGCCAGATACGCAGTATTTT
CDR3 protein: CASSRRGPDTQYF

J gene: TRBJ1-2
V gene: TRBV24-1
D gene: .
clone size: .
CDR3 DNA: TGTGCCACCAGTGTATCGGGGAACTATGGCTACACCTTC
CDR3 protein: CATSVSGNYGYTF

J gene: TRBJ2-3
V gene: TRBV2
D gene: TRBD2
clone size: .
CDR3 DNA: TGTGCCAGCAGTGATCCGGGACTAGCGGGAGCAGATACGCAGTATTTT
CDR3 protein: CASSDPGLAGADTQYF

J gene: TRBJ1-3
V gene: TRBV9
D gene: TRBD1
clone size: .
CDR3 DNA: TGTGCCAGCAGCGTTACAGGGGACTCTGGAAACACCATATATTTT
CDR3 protein: CASSVTGDSGNTIYF

J gene: TRBJ2-1
V gene: TRBV28
D gene: TRBD2
clone size: .
CDR3 DNA: TGTGCCAGCAGTCCTTCGGGGCTAGCGGGAGGGAGGGAGCAGTTCTTC
CDR3 protein: CASSPSGLAGGREQFF

J gene: TRBJ2-7
V gene: TRBV6-5
D gene: .
clone size: .
CDR3 DNA: TGTGCCAGCAATGGAGGGGGCCTGGGGGAGCAGTACTTC
CDR3 protein: CASNGGGLGEQYF

J gene: TRBJ2-3
V gene: TRBV27
D gene: TRBD1
clone size: .
CDR3 DNA: TGTGCCAGCAGTCCTACAGGGGGAGATACGCAGTATTTT
CDR3 protein: CASSPTGGDTQYF

J gene: TRBJ1-1
V gene: TRBV9
D gene: .
clone size: .
CDR3 DNA: TGTGCCAGCAGCGTAGAGAGACAGACTGAAGCTTTCTTT
CDR3 protein: CASSVERQTEAFF

J gene: TRBJ2-1
V gene: TRBV4-3
D gene: TRBD1
clone size: once
CDR3 DNA: TGCGCCAGCAGCCAAGAACTGGGGACAGGGAGCAATGAGCAGTTCTTC
CDR3 protein: CASSQELGTGSNEQFF

J gene: TRBJ1-5
V gene: TRBV30
D gene: .
clone size: .
CDR3 DNA: TGTGCCTGGAGTACGACAGGCAATCAGCCCCAGCATTTT
CDR3 protein: CAWSTTGNQPQHF

J gene: TRBJ2-3
V gene: TRBV6-6
D gene: TRBD2
clone size: .
CDR3 DNA: TGTGCCAGCCAACTAGCGGCTAGCACAGATACGCAGTATTTT
CDR3 protein: CASQLAASTDTQYF

J gene: TRBJ1-2
V gene: TRBV5-4
D gene: .
clone size: .
CDR3 DNA: TGTGCCAGCAGCTTGGTCGACAGGTATAACTATGGCTACACCTTC
CDR3 protein: CASSLVDRYNYGYTF

J gene: TRBJ2-1
V gene: TRBV18
D gene: TRBD2
clone size: .
CDR3 DNA: TGTGCCAGCTCTCCCGCTGGAGCGGGAAGGTACAATGAGCAGTTCTTC
CDR3 protein: CASSPAGAGRYNEQFF

J gene: TRBJ2-5
V gene: TRBV7-3
D gene: TRBD1
clone size: once
CDR3 DNA: TGTGCCAGCAGCTTTCAGGGGGCGGAGACCCAGTACTTC
CDR3 protein: CASSFQGAETQYF

J gene: TRBJ2-1
V gene: TRBV7-2
D gene: TRBD2
clone size: .
CDR3 DNA: TGTGCCAGCAGCCCTTCGGGACTAGCTGTCCATGAGCAGTTCTTC
CDR3 protein: CASSPSGLAVHEQFF

J gene: TRBJ1-1
V gene: TRBV10-3
D gene: TRBD1
clone size: .
CDR3 DNA: TGTGCCATCAGTGGGGACAGGGGGCGTCTGGGCACTGAAGCTTTCTTT
CDR3 protein: CAISGDRGRLGTEAFF

J gene: TRBJ2-1
V gene: TRBV13
D gene: .
clone size: once
CDR3 DNA: TGTGCCAGCAAAGAGAGGACCTACAATGAGCAGTTCTTC
CDR3 protein: CASKERTYNEQFF

J gene: TRBJ2-7
V gene: TRBV28
D gene: .
clone size: .
CDR3 DNA: TGTGCCAGCAGTTTAAGGGCTCAGGGCGGGCAGTACTTC
CDR3 protein: CASSLRAQGGQYF